This T cell receptor beta chain was obtained from a study of beta chain features in type 1 diabetes. About this clone itself: What it binds is not known.

Investigators reverse transcribed all isolated RNA, so they sequenced expressed TCRB transcripts. The protocol was immunoSEQ multiplex PCR, while the TCRdb copy is restricted to in-frame clones and leaves out a portion. The sample lists roughly 400,000 clones, roughly 14% seen once, with roughly 0.033% in the top ten. The CDR3 loop spans 13 amino acids. The germline CDR1 and CDR2 sequences are MNHNY and SVGAGI (reference sequence). After removal of 5 bases from V and 4 bases from J, the junction contained 5 bases not matched to a gene. Study-wide results and caveats: High TCR expression in some cells could lead to their over-representation in cDNA sequencing.

The material sequenced was naive CD4+ T cells from blood. The sequence derives from a man younger than 40 in good health. This chain joins TRBV6-6 and TRBJ2-7; 7 nucleotides line up with TRBD1. CDR3 coding DNA: TGTGCCAGCAGTCTGGGACAGCTTTACGAGCAGTACGTC. This encodes CASSLGQLYEQYV.